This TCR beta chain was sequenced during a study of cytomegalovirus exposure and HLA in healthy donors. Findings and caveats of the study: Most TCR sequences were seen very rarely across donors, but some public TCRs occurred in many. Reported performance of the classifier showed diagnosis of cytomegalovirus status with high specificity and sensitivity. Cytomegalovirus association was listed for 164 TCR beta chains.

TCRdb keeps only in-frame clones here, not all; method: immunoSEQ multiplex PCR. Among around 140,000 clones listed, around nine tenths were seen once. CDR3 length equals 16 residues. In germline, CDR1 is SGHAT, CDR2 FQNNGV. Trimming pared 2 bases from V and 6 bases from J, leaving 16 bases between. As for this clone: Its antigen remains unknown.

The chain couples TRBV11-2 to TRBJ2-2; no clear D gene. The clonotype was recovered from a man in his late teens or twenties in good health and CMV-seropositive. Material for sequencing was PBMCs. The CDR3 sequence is CASSLRKADRAGELFF. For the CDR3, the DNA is TGTGCCAGCAGCTTAAGGAAGGCCGATCGGGCCGGGGAGCTGTTTTTT.